A selection of T cell receptor beta chains follows, all from one sample in a study of blood T cell repertoires in COVID-19. The protocol was immunoSEQ multiplex PCR, while the TCRdb copy is restricted to in-frame clones and leaves out a portion. The sample records 300,000 or so clones, more than 80% being singletons. Material for sequencing was peripheral blood. These receptors were taken from a woman in her forties with acute or convalescent COVID-19. CDR3s include the opening cysteine and the closing phenylalanine or tryptophan. A D gene is named only where the DNA matches it firmly. The size entry is marked missing in some rows and otherwise reads once, few, many or a size class.

D	V	size	J	CDR3	DNA
TRBD1	TRBV6-5	many	TRBJ2-3	CASSPTQGRDTQYF	TGTGCCAGCAGTCCAACACAGGGGAGAGATACGCAGTATTTT
TRBD1	TRBV18	-	TRBJ2-5	CASSPMGQSQETQYF	TGTGCCAGCTCACCAATGGGACAGTCACAAGAGACCCAGTACTTC
-	TRBV19	-	TRBJ1-6	CASSSTRVYNSPLHF	TGTGCCAGTAGTTCCACCCGGGTCTATAATTCACCCCTCCACTTT
TRBD1	TRBV15	-	TRBJ1-6	CATSRGMTGGLSPLHF	TGTGCCACCAGCAGAGGTATGACAGGGGGCTTGTCACCCCTCCACTTT
-	TRBV19	-	TRBJ1-2	CASSENRNYGYTF	TGTGCCAGTAGTGAAAACAGGAACTATGGCTACACCTTC
-	TRBV25-1	once	TRBJ1-6	CASSDLRSSYNSPLHF	TGTGCCAGCAGTGATCTCCGGAGCTCCTATAATTCACCCCTCCACTTT
-	TRBV2	-	TRBJ1-1	CARDSMNTEAFF	TGTGCCAGGGACAGCATGAACACTGAAGCTTTCTTT
-	TRBV10-3	-	TRBJ2-3	CAISESVGRGADTQYF	TGTGCCATCAGTGAGTCTGTGGGCCGGGGAGCAGATACGCAGTATTTT
TRBD1	TRBV7-6	-	TRBJ1-6	CASSRPGQGERGLDSPLHF	TGTGCCAGCAGCCGACCGGGACAGGGAGAAAGAGGGTTAGATTCACCCCTCCACTTT
-	TRBV14	-	TRBJ1-2	CASSRALYGYTF	TGTGCCAGCAGCCGAGCTCTCTATGGCTACACCTTC
-	TRBV3-1/TRBV3-2	-	TRBJ2-1	CASSQGLDEQFF	TGTGCCAGCAGCCAAGGGTTAGATGAGCAGTTCTTC
-	TRBV30	-	TRBJ1-5	CAWSRDSNQPQHF	TGTGCCTGGAGCAGGGATAGCAATCAGCCCCAGCATTTT
TRBD1	TRBV29-1	-	TRBJ2-3	CSGSGTGGSTDTQYF	TGCAGCGGCTCCGGGACAGGGGGCAGCACAGATACGCAGTATTTT
-	TRBV29-1	-	TRBJ2-1	CSVADWGVLYNEQFF	TGCAGCGTTGCGGATTGGGGGGTCCTCTACAATGAGCAGTTCTTC
-	TRBV19	-	TRBJ2-3	CASSTLPRRTGFMGTDTQYF	TGTGCCAGTAGTACTTTGCCCCGGCGTACAGGGTTCATGGGCACAGATACGCAGTATTTT
-	TRBV30	-	TRBJ1-2	CAWRPDSPNYGYTF	TGTGCCTGGAGGCCCGACAGTCCTAACTATGGCTACACCTTC
-	TRBV14	-	TRBJ1-2	CASSRSPSNYGYTF	TGTGCCAGCAGCCGTTCCCCATCAAACTATGGCTACACCTTC
-	TRBV9	-	TRBJ1-3	CASSPEPPTGPGNTIYF	TGTGCCAGCAGCCCCGAACCCCCTACAGGCCCTGGAAACACCATATATTTT
TRBD2	TRBV4-2	-	TRBJ2-1	CASTSGGGYNEQFF	TGTGCCAGTACAAGCGGGGGGGGATACAATGAGCAGTTCTTC
TRBD1	TRBV2	-	TRBJ1-6	CASSRDSYNSPLHF	TGTGCCAGCAGCCGGGACAGCTATAATTCACCCCTCCACTTT
TRBD2	TRBV19	-	TRBJ2-3	CASSPLAGGGSDTQYF	TGTGCCAGTAGTCCCCTAGCGGGGGGAGGGTCAGATACGCAGTATTTT
-	TRBV5-1	-	TRBJ1-1	CASTPPGLQNTEAFF	TGCGCCAGCACACCCCCAGGGCTCCAGAACACTGAAGCTTTCTTT
TRBD1	TRBV19	-	TRBJ2-3	CASSTPVGGDTDTQYF	TGTGCCAGTAGTACCCCGGTAGGGGGCGACACAGATACGCAGTATTTT
-	TRBV24-1	once	TRBJ1-3	CATSGGAGKEGGNTIYF	TGTGCCACCAGTGGAGGGGCAGGGAAGGAGGGTGGAAACACCATATATTTT
-	TRBV10-3	-	TRBJ1-1	CAISESQGTEAFF	TGTGCCATCAGTGAGTCCCAGGGCACTGAAGCTTTCTTT
TRBD1	TRBV5-1	-	TRBJ1-1	CASSFLTGVGGSVNTEAFF	TGCGCCAGCAGCTTCCTGACAGGGGTCGGCGGATCTGTGAACACTGAAGCTTTCTTT
-	TRBV3-1/TRBV3-2	-	TRBJ2-1	CASSPRSTRPSGNKQFF	TGTGCCAGCAGCCCCCGATCGACTAGACCCTCGGGCAATAAGCAGTTCTTC
-	TRBV5-1	-	TRBJ2-5	CASTLGTHLETQYF	TGCGCCAGCACCCTAGGGACACATTTGGAGACCCAGTACTTC
-	TRBV6-5	-	TRBJ1-3	CASSYRSSGNTIYF	TGTGCCAGCAGTTATCGCAGCTCTGGAAACACCATATATTTT
TRBD1	TRBV28	-	TRBJ1-2	CASTLAGGQGHGYTF	TGTGCCAGCACACTAGCGGGGGGACAGGGACATGGCTACACCTTC
-	TRBV19	-	TRBJ1-1	CASRIYSRGTEAFF	TGTGCCAGCCGAATCTATTCCAGAGGCACTGAAGCTTTCTTT
-	TRBV6-1	-	TRBJ1-2	CASSEIDSPDGYTF	TGTGCCAGCAGTGAAATTGACAGCCCGGATGGCTACACCTTC
TRBD1	TRBV14	-	TRBJ1-1	CASSPTGFEAFF	TGTGCCAGCAGCCCGACAGGGTTTGAAGCTTTCTTT
TRBD1	TRBV9	-	TRBJ1-4	CASSAATGVNEKLFF	TGTGCCAGCAGCGCCGCGACAGGGGTTAATGAAAAACTGTTTTTT
-	TRBV5-1	-	TRBJ1-1	CASSLAGEAFF	TGCGCCAGCAGCTTGGCAGGGGAAGCTTTCTTT
-	TRBV6-5	-	TRBJ1-4	CASTLWGGEKLFF	TGTGCCAGCACCCTTTGGGGAGGAGAAAAACTGTTTTTT
-	TRBV18	-	TRBJ1-5	CASSRDIYSNQPQHF	TGTGCCAGCTCTAGGGACATATATAGCAATCAGCCCCAGCATTTT
TRBD1	TRBV3-1/TRBV3-2	-	TRBJ1-1	CASSERTGSGTEAFF	TGTGCCAGCAGCGAACGGACAGGGTCGGGCACTGAAGCTTTCTTT
TRBD1	TRBV5-1	few	TRBJ1-2	CASSLGVWGQGFGYTF	TGCGCCAGCAGCTTGGGTGTTTGGGGACAGGGCTTCGGCTACACCTTC
TRBD1	TRBV5-3	once	TRBJ1-1	CARSLTRGLGTEAFF	TGTGCCAGAAGCTTGACCAGGGGGCTGGGGACTGAAGCTTTCTTT
-	TRBV15	once	TRBJ1-2	CATSPMGADLNYGYTF	TGTGCCACCAGCCCCATGGGGGCAGACCTAAACTATGGCTACACCTTC
-	TRBV5-1	-	TRBJ1-2	CASSQEGTYGYTF	TGCGCCAGCAGCCAGGAGGGGACCTATGGCTACACCTTC
-	TRBV6-1	once	TRBJ1-4	CASSEYEGVGEKLFF	TGTGCCAGCAGTGAATATGAAGGGGTCGGAGAAAAACTGTTTTTT
TRBD1	TRBV5-4	-	TRBJ1-1	CASSPHPGTGKQMNTEAFF	TGTGCCAGCAGCCCCCATCCCGGGACAGGGAAACAAATGAACACTGAAGCTTTCTTT
-	TRBV5-1	-	TRBJ2-2	CASSLAASRTGELFF	TGCGCCAGCAGCTTGGCCGCCAGTCGCACCGGGGAGCTGTTTTTT
TRBD2	TRBV27	-	TRBJ2-3	CASSPLPGLAGALGDTQYF	TGTGCCAGCAGCCCCTTACCGGGACTAGCGGGGGCCCTGGGGGATACGCAGTATTTT
-	TRBV5-8	-	TRBJ1-2	CASSSGHRQGYTF	TGTGCCAGCAGCTCGGGACACCGGCAGGGCTACACCTTC
-	TRBV29-1	-	TRBJ1-3	CSVEAYSSSGNTIYF	TGCAGCGTTGAGGCGTACAGCAGCTCTGGAAACACCATATATTTT
-	TRBV2	once	TRBJ1-2	CASSEAGGGHGYTF	TGTGCCAGCAGTGAGGCCGGGGGGGGGCACGGCTACACCTTC
TRBD2	TRBV3-1/TRBV3-2	-	TRBJ2-5	CASSQDFGTSGVQETQYF	TGTGCCAGCAGCCAAGATTTTGGGACTAGCGGGGTACAAGAGACCCAGTACTTC
TRBD1	TRBV5-6	-	TRBJ2-4	CASSLGQGGQIKNIQYF	TGTGCCAGCAGCTTGGGTCAAGGGGGCCAAATCAAAAACATTCAGTACTTC
-	TRBV20-1	-	TRBJ2-2	CSALLTGELFF	TGCAGTGCTCTTTTAACCGGGGAGCTGTTTTTT
-	TRBV7-9	-	TRBJ1-5	CAGHIRARRNQPQHF	TGTGCCGGACACATAAGAGCTAGGCGTAATCAGCCCCAGCATTTT
-	TRBV10-3	-	TRBJ1-2	CAISESTGPNYGYTF	TGTGCCATCAGTGAGTCAACAGGGCCGAACTATGGCTACACCTTC
-	TRBV7-9	once	TRBJ1-1	CASSLEVMRGGTEAFF	TGTGCCAGCAGCTTAGAAGTAATGAGAGGGGGCACTGAAGCTTTCTTT
TRBD1	TRBV5-1	-	TRBJ2-3	CASSSGQGSLSTDTQYF	TGCGCCAGCAGCAGCGGACAGGGCTCTCTTAGCACAGATACGCAGTATTTT
TRBD1	TRBV30	few	TRBJ1-2	CAWIENRGHITF	TGTGCCTGGATAGAGAACAGGGGCCATATCACCTTC
TRBD1	TRBV6-5	-	TRBJ1-4	CASSIQGARYEKLFF	TGTGCCAGCAGTATACAGGGGGCGCGTTATGAAAAACTGTTTTTT
-	TRBV6-5	-	TRBJ1-1	CASPDGYLGNTEAFF	TGTGCCAGCCCCGACGGGTACCTTGGGAACACTGAAGCTTTCTTT